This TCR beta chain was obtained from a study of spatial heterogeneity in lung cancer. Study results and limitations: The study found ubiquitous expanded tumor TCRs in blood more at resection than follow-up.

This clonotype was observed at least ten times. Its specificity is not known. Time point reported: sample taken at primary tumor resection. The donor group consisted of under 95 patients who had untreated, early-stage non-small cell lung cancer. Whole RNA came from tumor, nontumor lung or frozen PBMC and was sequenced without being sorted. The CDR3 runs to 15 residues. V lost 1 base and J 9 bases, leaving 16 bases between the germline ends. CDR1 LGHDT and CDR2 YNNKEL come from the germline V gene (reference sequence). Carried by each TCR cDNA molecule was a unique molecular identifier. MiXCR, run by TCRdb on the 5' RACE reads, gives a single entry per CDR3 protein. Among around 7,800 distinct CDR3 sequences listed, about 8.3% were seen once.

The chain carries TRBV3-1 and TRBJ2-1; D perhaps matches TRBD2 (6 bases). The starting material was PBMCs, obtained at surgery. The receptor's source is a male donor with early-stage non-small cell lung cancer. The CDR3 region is CASSQGGGKLVEQFF. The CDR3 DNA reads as TGTGCCAGCAGCCAAGGAGGCGGGAAATTAGTTGAGCAGTTCTTC.